Here is one T cell receptor beta chain with its context. Its antigen is undetermined. The data originate from a study of T-cell reconstitution after alpha-beta-depleted transplantation in children. The study's findings and limits: After transplant, high TCRbeta diversity at day 60 in some patients arose from surviving recipient T cells and thymic progenitors. Reportedly, only several hundred clones from non-depleted graft cells drove alpha-beta T-cell counts at about two months. Counts and diversity of T cells one year after transplant came mostly from newly produced T cells.

During its preparation, the TCRbeta library received unique molecular identifiers. TCRdb recomputed calls from the PCR reads with MiXCR, one row per CDR3 protein. The table includes 500,000 to 650,000 distinct CDR3 sequences, roughly an eighth detected once. The V gene lost 3 bases and the J gene lost 2 bases, with 14 bases spanning the gap. This CDR3 has 15 residues. Germline CDR1 reads DFQATT; CDR2 reads SNEGSKA (reference sequence). This sample comprised PBMCs, mostly from graft donor cells, obtained 180 days after TCRalphabeta/CD19-depleted stem cell transplant. The V and J genes are TRBV20-1 and TRBJ1-5; D not certain. This clonotype originated in a female patient aged 2-10 years who had a stem cell transplant for aplastic anemia, so the T cells may come from the graft donor. In DNA, the CDR3 is TGCAGTGCTAGGTACGGGAGGGTACGCAATCAGCCCCAGCATTTT. Its protein product is CSARYGRVRNQPQHF.